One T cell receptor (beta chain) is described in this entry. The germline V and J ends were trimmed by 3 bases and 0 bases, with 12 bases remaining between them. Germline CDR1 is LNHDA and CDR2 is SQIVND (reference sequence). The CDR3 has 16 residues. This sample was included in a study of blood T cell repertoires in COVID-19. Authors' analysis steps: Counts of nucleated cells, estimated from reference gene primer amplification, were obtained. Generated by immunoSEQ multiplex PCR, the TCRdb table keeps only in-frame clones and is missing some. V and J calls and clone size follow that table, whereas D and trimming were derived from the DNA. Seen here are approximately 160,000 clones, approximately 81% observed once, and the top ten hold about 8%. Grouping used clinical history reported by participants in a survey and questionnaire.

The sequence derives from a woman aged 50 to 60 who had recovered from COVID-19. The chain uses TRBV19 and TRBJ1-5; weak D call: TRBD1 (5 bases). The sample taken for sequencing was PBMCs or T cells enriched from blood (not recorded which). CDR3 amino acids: CASSIRQYDSNQPQHF. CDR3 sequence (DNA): TGTGCCAGTAGTATTCGACAGTATGATAGCAATCAGCCCCAGCATTTT.